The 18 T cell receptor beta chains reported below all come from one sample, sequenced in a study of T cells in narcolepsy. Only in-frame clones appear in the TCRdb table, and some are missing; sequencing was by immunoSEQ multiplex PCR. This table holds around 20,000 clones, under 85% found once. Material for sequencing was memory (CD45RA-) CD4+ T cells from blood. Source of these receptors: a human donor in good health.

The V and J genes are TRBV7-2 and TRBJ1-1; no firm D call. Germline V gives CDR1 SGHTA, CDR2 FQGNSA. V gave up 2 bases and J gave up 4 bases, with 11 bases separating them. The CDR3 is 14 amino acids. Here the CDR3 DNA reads TGTGCCAGCAGCTTACAGGCGTTGGGCACTGAAGCTTTCTTT. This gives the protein CASSLQALGTEAFF. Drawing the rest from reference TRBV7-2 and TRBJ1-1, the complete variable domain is GAGVSQSPSNKVTEKGKDVELRCDPISGHTALYWYRQSLGQGLEFLIYFQGNSAPDKSGLPSDRFSAERTGGSVSTLTIQRTQQEDSAVYLCASSLQALGTEAFFGQGTRLTVV.

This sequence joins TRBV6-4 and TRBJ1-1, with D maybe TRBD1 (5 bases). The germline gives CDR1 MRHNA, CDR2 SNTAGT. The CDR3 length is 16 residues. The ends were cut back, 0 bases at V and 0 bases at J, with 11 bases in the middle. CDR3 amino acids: CASSDSFRVVNTEAFF. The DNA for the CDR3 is TGTGCCAGCAGTGACTCGTTCAGGGTTGTGAACACTGAAGCTTTCTTT.

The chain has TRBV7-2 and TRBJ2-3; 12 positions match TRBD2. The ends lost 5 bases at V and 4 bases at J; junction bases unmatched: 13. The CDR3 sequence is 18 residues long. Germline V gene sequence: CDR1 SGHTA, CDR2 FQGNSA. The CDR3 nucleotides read TGTGCCAGCAGCCAACGTACTAGCGGGAGGTTACGAGCAGATACGCAGTATTTT. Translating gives CASSQRTSGRLRADTQYF.

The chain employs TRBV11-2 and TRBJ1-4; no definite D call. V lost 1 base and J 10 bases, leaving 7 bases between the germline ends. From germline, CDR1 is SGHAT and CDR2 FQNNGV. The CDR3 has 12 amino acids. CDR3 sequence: CASSLGNRKLFF. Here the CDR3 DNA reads TGTGCCAGCAGCTTAGGGAACAGAAAACTGTTTTTT.

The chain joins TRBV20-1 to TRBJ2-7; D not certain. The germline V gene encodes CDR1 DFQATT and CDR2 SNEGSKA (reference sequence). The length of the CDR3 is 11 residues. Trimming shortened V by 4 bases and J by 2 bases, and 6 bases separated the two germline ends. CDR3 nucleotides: TGCAGTGCTAAAAAGGCCTACGAGCAGTACTTC. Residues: CSAKKAYEQYF.

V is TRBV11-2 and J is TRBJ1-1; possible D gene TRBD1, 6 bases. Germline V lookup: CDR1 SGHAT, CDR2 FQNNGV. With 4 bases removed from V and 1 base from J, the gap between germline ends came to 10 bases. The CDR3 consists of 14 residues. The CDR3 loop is CASSSTGQNTEAFF. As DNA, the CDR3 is TGTGCCAGCAGCTCTACGGGACAGAACACTGAAGCTTTCTTT.

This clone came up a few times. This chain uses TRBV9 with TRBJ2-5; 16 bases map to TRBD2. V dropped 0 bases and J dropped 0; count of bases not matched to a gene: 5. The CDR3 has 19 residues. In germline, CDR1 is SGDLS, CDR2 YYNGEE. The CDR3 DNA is TGTGCCAGCAGCGTAGGTCCGGGACTAGCGGGGGGGAACCAAGAGACCCAGTACTTC. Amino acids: CASSVGPGLAGGNQETQYF.

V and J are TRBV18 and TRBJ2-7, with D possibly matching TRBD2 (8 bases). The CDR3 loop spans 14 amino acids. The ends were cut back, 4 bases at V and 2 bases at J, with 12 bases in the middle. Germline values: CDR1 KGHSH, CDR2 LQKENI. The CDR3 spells CASSLAGQPYEQYF. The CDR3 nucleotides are TGTGCCAGCTCACTAGCGGGACAGCCCTACGAGCAGTACTTC.

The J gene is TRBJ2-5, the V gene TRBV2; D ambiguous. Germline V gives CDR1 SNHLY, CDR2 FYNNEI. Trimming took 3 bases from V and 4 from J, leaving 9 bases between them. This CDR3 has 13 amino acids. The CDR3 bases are TGTGCCAGCAGTGATACAGACGGAGAGACCCAGTACTTC. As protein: CASSDTDGETQYF.

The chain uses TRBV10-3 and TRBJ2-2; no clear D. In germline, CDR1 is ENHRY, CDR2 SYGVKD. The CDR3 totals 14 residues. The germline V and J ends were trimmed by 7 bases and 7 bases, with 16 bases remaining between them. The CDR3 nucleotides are TGTGCCATCACTCCCACACCGAGCCTCGGGGAGCTGTTTTTT. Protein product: CAITPTPSLGELFF.

The CDR3, as DNA: TGTGCCAGCAGCTTAGGGGACGGGAGTGGTGAAAAACTGTTTTTT. Residues: CASSLGDGSGEKLFF. The chain uses TRBV7-9 and TRBJ1-4; tentative D call: TRBD1 (5 bases). V lost 1 base and J 7 bases, leaving 13 bases between the germline ends. This CDR3 region has 15 residues. Germline lookup yields CDR1 SEHNR and CDR2 FQNEAQ (reference sequence).

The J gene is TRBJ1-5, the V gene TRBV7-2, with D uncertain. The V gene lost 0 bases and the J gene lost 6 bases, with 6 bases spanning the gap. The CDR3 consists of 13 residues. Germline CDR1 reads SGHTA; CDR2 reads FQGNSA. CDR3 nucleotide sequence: TGTGCCAGCAGCTTAGCGCGAGGTCAGCCCCAGCATTTT. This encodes CASSLARGQPQHF. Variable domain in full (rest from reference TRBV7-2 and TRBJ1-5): GAGVSQSPSNKVTEKGKDVELRCDPISGHTALYWYRQSLGQGLEFLIYFQGNSAPDKSGLPSDRFSAERTGGSVSTLTIQRTQQEDSAVYLCASSLARGQPQHFGDGTRLSIL.

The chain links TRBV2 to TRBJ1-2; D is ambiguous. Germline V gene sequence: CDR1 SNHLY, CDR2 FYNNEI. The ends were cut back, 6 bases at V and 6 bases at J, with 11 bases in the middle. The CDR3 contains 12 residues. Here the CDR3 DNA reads TGTGCCAGCAGGGTAACGAGGGATGGCTACACCTTC. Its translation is CASRVTRDGYTF.

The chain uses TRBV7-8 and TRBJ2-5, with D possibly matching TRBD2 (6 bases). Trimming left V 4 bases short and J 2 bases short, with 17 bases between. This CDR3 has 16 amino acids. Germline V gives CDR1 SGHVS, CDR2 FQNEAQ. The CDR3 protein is CASSSAGGRPQETQYF. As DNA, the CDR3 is TGTGCCAGCAGCTCAGCGGGCGGCAGGCCTCAAGAGACCCAGTACTTC.

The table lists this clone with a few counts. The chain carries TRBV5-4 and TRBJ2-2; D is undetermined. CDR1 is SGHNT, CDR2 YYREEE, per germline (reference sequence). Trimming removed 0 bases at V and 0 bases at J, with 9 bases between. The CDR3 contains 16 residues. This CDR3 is CASSLAARANTGELFF. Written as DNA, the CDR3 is TGTGCCAGCAGCTTGGCCGCACGCGCGAACACCGGGGAGCTGTTTTTT.

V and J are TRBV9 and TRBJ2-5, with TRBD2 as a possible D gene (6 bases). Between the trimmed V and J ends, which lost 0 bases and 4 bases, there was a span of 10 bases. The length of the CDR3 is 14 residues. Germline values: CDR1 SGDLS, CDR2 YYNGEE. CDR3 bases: TGTGCCAGCAGCGTAGCTGGAGGGGCAGAGACCCAGTACTTC. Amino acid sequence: CASSVAGGAETQYF.

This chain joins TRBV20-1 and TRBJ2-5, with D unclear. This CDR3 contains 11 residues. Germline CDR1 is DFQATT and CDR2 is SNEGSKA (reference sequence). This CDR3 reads CSSRPAETQYF. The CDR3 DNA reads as TGCAGCTCCCGCCCGGCAGAGACCCAGTACTTC.

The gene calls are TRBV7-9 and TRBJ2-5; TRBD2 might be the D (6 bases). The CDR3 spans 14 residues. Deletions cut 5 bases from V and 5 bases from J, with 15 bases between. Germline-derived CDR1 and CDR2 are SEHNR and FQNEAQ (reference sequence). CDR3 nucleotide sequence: TGTGCCAGCAGCCCCCAAGGAGGGACGGAGACCCAGTACTTC. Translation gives CASSPQGGTETQYF.